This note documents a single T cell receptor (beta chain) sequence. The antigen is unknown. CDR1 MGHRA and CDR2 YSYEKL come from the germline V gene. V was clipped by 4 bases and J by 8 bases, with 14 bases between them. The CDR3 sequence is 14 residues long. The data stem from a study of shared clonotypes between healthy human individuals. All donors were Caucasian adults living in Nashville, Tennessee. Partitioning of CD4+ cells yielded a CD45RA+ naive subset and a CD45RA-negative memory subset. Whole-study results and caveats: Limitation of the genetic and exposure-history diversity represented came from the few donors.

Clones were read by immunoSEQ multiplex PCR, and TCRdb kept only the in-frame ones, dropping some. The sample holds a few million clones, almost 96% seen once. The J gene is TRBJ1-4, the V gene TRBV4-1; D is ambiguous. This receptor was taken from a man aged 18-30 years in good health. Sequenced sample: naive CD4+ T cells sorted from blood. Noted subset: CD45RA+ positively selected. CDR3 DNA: TGCGCCAGCAGCCCCCGCGGAACCCGGGAAAAACTGTTTTTT. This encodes CASSPRGTREKLFF.